A selection of T cell receptor beta chains follows, all from one sample in a study of cytomegalovirus exposure and HLA in healthy donors. TCRdb's copy holds only in-frame clones and misses some; the assay was immunoSEQ multiplex PCR. This table holds about 130,000 clones, just under 85% found once. Source material: PBMCs. Receptors originate from a man aged 30 to 45 in good health and CMV-seropositive. Each CDR3 is given with its conserved first and last residue. A D gene is named only where the DNA matches it firmly. Clone size is shown for a subset of rows, as once, few, many or a class of expanded clone.

J: TRBJ2-1; V: TRBV7-6; D: TRBD2; size: NA; CDR3: CASSFRRGGDGEQFF; DNA: TGTGCCAGCAGCTTTCGGCGGGGGGGCGACGGTGAGCAGTTCTTC
J: TRBJ2-1; V: TRBV6-5; D: NA; size: NA; CDR3: CASRPSFTYNEQFF; DNA: TGTGCCAGCAGACCGAGTTTTACCTACAATGAGCAGTTCTTC
J: TRBJ1-2; V: TRBV7-2; D: NA; size: NA; CDR3: CASSLGNGYYGYTF; DNA: TGTGCCAGCAGCTTAGGAAATGGCTACTATGGCTACACCTTC
J: TRBJ1-2; V: TRBV2; D: TRBD1; size: NA; CDR3: CASSVGQGSGGYTF; DNA: TGTGCCAGCAGTGTGGGACAGGGTTCCGGTGGCTACACCTTC
J: TRBJ2-7; V: TRBV4-2; D: TRBD2; size: many; CDR3: CASSQELLAGRSYEQYF; DNA: TGTGCCAGCAGCCAAGAGCTCCTAGCGGGGCGATCCTACGAGCAGTACTTC
J: TRBJ2-1; V: TRBV9; D: NA; size: once; CDR3: CASSGDSSSYNEQFF; DNA: TGTGCCAGCAGCGGCGACAGCAGCTCCTACAATGAGCAGTTCTTC
J: TRBJ1-1; V: TRBV6-5; D: NA; size: NA; CDR3: CASSYSGAGYTEAFF; DNA: TGTGCCAGCAGTTACTCGGGGGCAGGATACACTGAAGCTTTCTTT
J: TRBJ1-2; V: TRBV7-2; D: TRBD1; size: NA; CDR3: CASSLGTGGARGYTF; DNA: TGTGCCAGCAGTTTGGGGACAGGGGGCGCACGTGGCTACACCTTC
J: TRBJ1-1; V: TRBV14; D: NA; size: NA; CDR3: CASSQDRGTEAFF; DNA: TGTGCCAGCAGCCAAGATCGAGGGACTGAAGCTTTCTTT
J: TRBJ1-1; V: TRBV2; D: TRBD1; size: NA; CDR3: CASSAGTGGLSIVAFF; DNA: TGTGCCAGCAGTGCTGGGACAGGGGGCTTGAGTATCGTCGCTTTCTTT
J: TRBJ2-5; V: TRBV13; D: NA; size: NA; CDR3: CASSLTRRGGMETQYF; DNA: TGTGCCAGCAGCTTAACCCGAAGAGGAGGGATGGAGACCCAGTACTTC
J: TRBJ2-3; V: TRBV29-1; D: TRBD2; size: NA; CDR3: CSVDGTSGSGATDTQYF; DNA: TGCAGCGTTGACGGGACTAGCGGGAGTGGGGCCACAGATACGCAGTATTTT
J: TRBJ2-7; V: TRBV2; D: TRBD2; size: NA; CDR3: CASRTLAGYYEQYF; DNA: TGTGCCAGCAGAACCCTAGCGGGGTACTACGAGCAGTACTTC
J: TRBJ1-2; V: TRBV21-1; D: NA; size: NA; CDR3: CASSSTPDRNYGYTF; DNA: TGTGCCAGCAGCTCTACCCCGGACAGGAACTATGGCTACACCTTC
J: TRBJ1-2; V: TRBV6-4; D: TRBD1; size: NA; CDR3: CASRGTGLSGYTF; DNA: TGTGCCAGCAGGGGGACAGGGCTGAGTGGCTACACCTTC
J: TRBJ1-2; V: TRBV5-1; D: NA; size: once; CDR3: CASSDAGRHGYTF; DNA: TGCGCCAGCAGCGACGCAGGGCGGCATGGCTACACCTTC